The subject of this entry is one T cell receptor beta chain. Its cognate antigen is unknown. The data are from a study of T cell repertoires in cytomegalovirus infection. Study-wide results and caveats: In two of eight donors, the top clonotype was HLA-C-restricted CMV-specific.

The CDR3 sequence is 17 residues long. Germline CDR1 reads MNHGY; CDR2 reads SAAAGT. The V gene end was trimmed by 6 bases and the J gene end by 5 bases; junction bases not matched to a gene: 14. In TCRdb, the reads were re-called with MiXCR into one record per CDR3 protein. This table has about 310,000 distinct CDR3 sequences, about 17% appearing once. This TCR was sampled from a human donor in good health (CMV status not recorded). Some clones in this sample may be carry-over from other donors' samples. Material: PBMCs. The V call is TRBV6-8, the J call TRBJ1-1; 11 positions match TRBD1. Here the CDR3 DNA reads TGTGCCAGCAGGAGATGGACAGGGGGCTTAACGAGTACTGAAGCTTTCTTT. Translation gives CASRRWTGGLTSTEAFF.